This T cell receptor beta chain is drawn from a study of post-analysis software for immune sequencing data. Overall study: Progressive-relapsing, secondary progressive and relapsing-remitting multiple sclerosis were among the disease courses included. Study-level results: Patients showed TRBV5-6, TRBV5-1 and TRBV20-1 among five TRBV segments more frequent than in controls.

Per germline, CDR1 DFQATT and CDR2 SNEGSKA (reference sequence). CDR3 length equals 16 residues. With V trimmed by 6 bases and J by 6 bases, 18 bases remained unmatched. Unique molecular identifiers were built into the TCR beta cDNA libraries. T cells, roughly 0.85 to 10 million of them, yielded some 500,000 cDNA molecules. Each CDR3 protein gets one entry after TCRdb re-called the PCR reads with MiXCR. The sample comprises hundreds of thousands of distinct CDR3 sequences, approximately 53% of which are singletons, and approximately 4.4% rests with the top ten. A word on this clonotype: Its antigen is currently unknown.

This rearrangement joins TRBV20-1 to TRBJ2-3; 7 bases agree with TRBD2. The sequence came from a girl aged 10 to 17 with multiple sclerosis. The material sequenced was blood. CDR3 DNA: TGCAGTGCCACTGGAAAAAGGGGCGGGAGTCCCGATACGCAGTATTTT. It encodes CSATGKRGGSPDTQYF.